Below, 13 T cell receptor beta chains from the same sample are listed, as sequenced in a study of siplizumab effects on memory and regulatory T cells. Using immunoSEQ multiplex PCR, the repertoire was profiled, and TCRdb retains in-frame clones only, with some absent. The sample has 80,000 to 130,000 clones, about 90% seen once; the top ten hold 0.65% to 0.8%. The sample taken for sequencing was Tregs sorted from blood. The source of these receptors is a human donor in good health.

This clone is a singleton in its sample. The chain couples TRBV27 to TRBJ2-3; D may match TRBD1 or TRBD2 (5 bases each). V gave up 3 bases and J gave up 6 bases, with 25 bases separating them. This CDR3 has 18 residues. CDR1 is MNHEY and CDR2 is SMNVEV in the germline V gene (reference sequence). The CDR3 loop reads CASSLALTGRAGRDTQYF. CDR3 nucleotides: TGTGCCAGCAGTTTGGCGTTAACGGGCAGGGCGGGTCGGGATACGCAGTATTTT.

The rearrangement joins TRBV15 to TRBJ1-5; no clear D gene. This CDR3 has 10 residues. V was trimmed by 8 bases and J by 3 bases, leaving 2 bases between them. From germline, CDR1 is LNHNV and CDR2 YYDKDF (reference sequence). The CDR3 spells CATFNQPQHF. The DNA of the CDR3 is TGTGCCACCTTCAATCAGCCCCAGCATTTT.

CDR3 sequence: CASSVGGTSGSGFYNEQFF. CDR3 DNA: TGTGCCAGCAGCGTAGGCGGGACTAGCGGGAGCGGTTTCTACAATGAGCAGTTCTTC. V usage is TRBV9 and J usage is TRBJ2-1; TRBD2 matches 14 bases. With V trimmed by 0 bases and J by 3 bases, 8 bases remained unmatched. The CDR3 length is 19 residues. The germline CDR1 and CDR2 sequences are SGDLS and YYNGEE.

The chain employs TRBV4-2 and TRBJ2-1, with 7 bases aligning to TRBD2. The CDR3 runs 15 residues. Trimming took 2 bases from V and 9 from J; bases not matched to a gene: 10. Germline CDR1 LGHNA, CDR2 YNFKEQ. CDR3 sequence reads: CASSQTPHSGLEQFF. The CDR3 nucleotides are TGTGCCAGCAGCCAAACCCCCCATAGCGGGCTTGAGCAGTTCTTC.

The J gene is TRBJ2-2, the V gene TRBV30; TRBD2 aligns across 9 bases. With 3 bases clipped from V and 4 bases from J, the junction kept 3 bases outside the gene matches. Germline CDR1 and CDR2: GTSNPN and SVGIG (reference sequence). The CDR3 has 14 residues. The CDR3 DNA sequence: TGTGCCTGGAGCGCACTAGCGGGCACCGGGGAGCTGTTTTTT. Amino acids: CAWSALAGTGELFF.

CDR3 DNA sequence: TGTGCCAGCAGCCCAGGGCAGGCGATTACGGCCAGGGAGCAGTTCTTC. Translation gives CASSPGQAITAREQFF. The chain joins TRBV11-2 to TRBJ2-1; a possible D gene is TRBD1 (5 bases). This CDR3 is 16 amino acids long. Germline V gives CDR1 SGHAT, CDR2 FQNNGV. With 5 bases removed from V and 10 bases from J, the gap between germline ends came to 24 bases.

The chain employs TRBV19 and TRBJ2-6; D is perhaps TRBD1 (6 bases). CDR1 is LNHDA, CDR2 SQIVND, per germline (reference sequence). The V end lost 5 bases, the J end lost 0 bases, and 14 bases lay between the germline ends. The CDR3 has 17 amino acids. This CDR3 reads CASSLIGQPSGANVLTF. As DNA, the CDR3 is TGTGCCAGTAGTCTAATCGGACAGCCCTCTGGGGCCAACGTCCTGACTTTC.

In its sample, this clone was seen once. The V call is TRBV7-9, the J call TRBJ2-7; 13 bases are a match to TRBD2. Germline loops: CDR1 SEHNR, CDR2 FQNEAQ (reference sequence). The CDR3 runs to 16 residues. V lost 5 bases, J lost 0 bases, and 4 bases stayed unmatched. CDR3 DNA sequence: TGTGCCAGCAGCCAATGGACTAGCGGGAGCTCCTACGAGCAGTACTTC. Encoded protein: CASSQWTSGSSYEQYF.

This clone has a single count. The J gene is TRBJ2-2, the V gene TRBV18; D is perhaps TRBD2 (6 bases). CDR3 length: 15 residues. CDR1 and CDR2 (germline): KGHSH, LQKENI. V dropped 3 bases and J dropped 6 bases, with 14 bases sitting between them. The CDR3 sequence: CASSPLPTSSGELFF. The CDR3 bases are TGTGCCAGCTCACCCCTGCCTACTAGCTCCGGGGAGCTGTTTTTT.

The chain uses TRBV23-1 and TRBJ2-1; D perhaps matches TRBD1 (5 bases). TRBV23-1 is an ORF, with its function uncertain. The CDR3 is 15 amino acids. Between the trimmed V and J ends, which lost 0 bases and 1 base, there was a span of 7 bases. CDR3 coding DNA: TGCGCCAGCAGTCAATCCAGGGTATCCTACAATGAGCAGTTCTTC. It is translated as CASSQSRVSYNEQFF.

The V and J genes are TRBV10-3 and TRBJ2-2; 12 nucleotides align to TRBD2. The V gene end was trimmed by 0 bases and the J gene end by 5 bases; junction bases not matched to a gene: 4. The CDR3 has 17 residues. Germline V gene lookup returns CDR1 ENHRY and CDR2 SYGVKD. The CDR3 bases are TGTGCCATCAGTGAGTCCCCCGGACTAGCGGGAACCGGGGAGCTGTTTTTT. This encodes CAISESPGLAGTGELFF.

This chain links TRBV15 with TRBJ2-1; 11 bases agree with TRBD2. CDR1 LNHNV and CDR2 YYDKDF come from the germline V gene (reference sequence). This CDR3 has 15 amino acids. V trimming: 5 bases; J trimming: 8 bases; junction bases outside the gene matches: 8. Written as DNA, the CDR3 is TGTGCCACCAGCCAACTAGCGGGAGTTTCGTATGAGCAGTTCTTC. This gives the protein CATSQLAGVSYEQFF.

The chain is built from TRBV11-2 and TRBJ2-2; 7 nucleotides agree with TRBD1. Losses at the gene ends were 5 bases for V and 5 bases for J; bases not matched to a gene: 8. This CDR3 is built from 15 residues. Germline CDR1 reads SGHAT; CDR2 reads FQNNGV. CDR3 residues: CASSTYDRATGELFF. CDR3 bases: TGTGCCAGCAGCACCTACGACAGGGCGACCGGGGAGCTGTTTTTT.